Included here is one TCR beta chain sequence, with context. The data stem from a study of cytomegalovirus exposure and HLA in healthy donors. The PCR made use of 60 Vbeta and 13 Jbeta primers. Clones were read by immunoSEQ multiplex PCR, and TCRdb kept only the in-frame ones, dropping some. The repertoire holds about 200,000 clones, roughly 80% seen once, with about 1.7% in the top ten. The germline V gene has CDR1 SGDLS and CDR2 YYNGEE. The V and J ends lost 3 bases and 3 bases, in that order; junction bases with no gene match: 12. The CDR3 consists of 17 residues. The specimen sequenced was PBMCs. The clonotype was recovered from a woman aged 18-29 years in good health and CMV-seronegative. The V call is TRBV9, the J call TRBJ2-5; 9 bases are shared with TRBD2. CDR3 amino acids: CASSEMGAGGPEETQYF. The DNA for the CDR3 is TGTGCCAGCAGCGAGATGGGAGCGGGAGGACCAGAAGAGACCCAGTACTTC.